The rows below give T cell receptor beta chains drawn from one sample of a study of shared clonotypes between healthy human individuals. Data came from immunoSEQ multiplex PCR; TCRdb stores just in-frame clones and leaves some out. The sample has about 2,500,000 clones; 85% to 95% are singletons. What was sequenced was naive CD4+ T cells sorted from blood. The receptors were sampled from a man aged 18 to 29 in good health. CDR3s include the opening cysteine and the closing phenylalanine or tryptophan. Each record gives: CDR3 protein, CDR3 DNA, V gene, J gene, clone size, D gene. A D gene is named only where the DNA matches it firmly. A row's size may be missing; if present it is once, few, many or a size class.

CDR3aa: CASSQDAGAGWTQHF; CDR3nt: TGCGCCAGCAGCCAAGATGCAGGGGCGGGCTGGACCCAGCATTTT; v_gene: TRBV4-1; j_gene: TRBJ1-5; abundance: .; d_gene: .
CDR3aa: CASSLEARGGWNEQYF; CDR3nt: TGCGCCAGCAGCTTGGAGGCCCGAGGGGGGTGGAACGAGCAGTACTTC; v_gene: TRBV5-1; j_gene: TRBJ2-7; abundance: few; d_gene: .
CDR3aa: CASGQDSNYGYTF; CDR3nt: TGTGCCAGCGGACAGGATTCTAACTATGGCTACACCTTC; v_gene: TRBV19; j_gene: TRBJ1-2; abundance: .; d_gene: TRBD1
CDR3aa: CASRPQGAGEQYF; CDR3nt: TGTGCCAGCAGACCCCAGGGGGCTGGCGAGCAGTACTTC; v_gene: TRBV7-2; j_gene: TRBJ2-7; abundance: .; d_gene: TRBD1
CDR3aa: CASARQGAGDEKLFF; CDR3nt: TGTGCCAGCGCCCGACAGGGGGCAGGTGATGAAAAACTGTTTTTT; v_gene: TRBV7-9; j_gene: TRBJ1-4; abundance: .; d_gene: TRBD1
CDR3aa: CAWNKQGRETQYF; CDR3nt: TGTGCCTGGAACAAACAGGGGAGGGAGACCCAGTACTTC; v_gene: TRBV30; j_gene: TRBJ2-5; abundance: .; d_gene: .
CDR3aa: CASCGTSGTYEQYF; CDR3nt: TGCGCCAGCTGCGGGACTAGCGGCACCTACGAGCAGTACTTC; v_gene: TRBV5-1; j_gene: TRBJ2-7; abundance: .; d_gene: TRBD2
CDR3aa: CASSELRGSYEQYF; CDR3nt: TGTGCCAGCAGCGAACTCAGGGGAAGCTACGAGCAGTACTTC; v_gene: TRBV6-1; j_gene: TRBJ2-7; abundance: .; d_gene: .
CDR3aa: CASSAPGTSGRAVAYEQYF; CDR3nt: TGTGCCAGCAGCGCCCCGGGGACTAGCGGGAGGGCCGTAGCCTACGAGCAGTACTTC; v_gene: TRBV5-6; j_gene: TRBJ2-7; abundance: .; d_gene: TRBD2
CDR3aa: CASSVGADRSSNEKLFF; CDR3nt: TGTGCCAGCAGCGTAGGGGCCGACCGATCGTCTAATGAAAAACTGTTTTTT; v_gene: TRBV9; j_gene: TRBJ1-4; abundance: .; d_gene: .
CDR3aa: CASSISRDTEAFF; CDR3nt: TGTGCCAGCTCCATAAGTAGGGACACTGAAGCTTTCTTT; v_gene: TRBV18; j_gene: TRBJ1-1; abundance: .; d_gene: .
CDR3aa: CSVEDPREYEQYF; CDR3nt: TGCAGCGTTGAAGATCCCAGGGAGTACGAGCAGTACTTC; v_gene: TRBV29-1; j_gene: TRBJ2-7; abundance: .; d_gene: .
CDR3aa: CASSLEGLAGSVSYEQYF; CDR3nt: TGTGCCAGCAGCTTAGAAGGACTAGCGGGAAGCGTGTCCTACGAGCAGTACTTC; v_gene: TRBV13; j_gene: TRBJ2-7; abundance: .; d_gene: TRBD2
CDR3aa: CASARVTDTQYF; CDR3nt: TGTGCCAGCGCGCGGGTGACAGATACGCAGTATTTT; v_gene: TRBV25-1; j_gene: TRBJ2-3; abundance: .; d_gene: .
CDR3aa: CASTRGTGGRGTFEKLFF; CDR3nt: TGTGCCAGCACAAGAGGGACAGGGGGCAGGGGAACATTCGAAAAACTGTTTTTT; v_gene: TRBV7-9; j_gene: TRBJ1-4; abundance: .; d_gene: TRBD1
CDR3aa: CASSSGGDGKSNTEAFF; CDR3nt: TGTGCCAGCAGCTCGGGGGGGGACGGGAAATCGAACACTGAAGCTTTCTTT; v_gene: TRBV7-6; j_gene: TRBJ1-1; abundance: .; d_gene: .
CDR3aa: CASSELRLNTGELFF; CDR3nt: TGTGCCAGCAGTGAACTTCGGCTGAACACCGGGGAGCTGTTTTTT; v_gene: TRBV2; j_gene: TRBJ2-2; abundance: .; d_gene: .
CDR3aa: CASSYSRGQGTEAFF; CDR3nt: TGTGCCAGCAGTTACTCGAGGGGGCAGGGAACTGAAGCTTTCTTT; v_gene: TRBV6-6; j_gene: TRBJ1-1; abundance: .; d_gene: TRBD1
CDR3aa: CASSPSTPTGGGSGANVLTF; CDR3nt: TGTGCCAGCAGCCCCAGCACCCCGACTGGCGGTGGCTCTGGGGCCAACGTCCTGACTTTC; v_gene: TRBV13; j_gene: TRBJ2-6; abundance: once; d_gene: .
CDR3aa: CASSSRTPNTGELFF; CDR3nt: TGTGCCAGCAGCTCCCGAACCCCTAACACCGGGGAGCTGTTTTTT; v_gene: TRBV7-9; j_gene: TRBJ2-2; abundance: .; d_gene: .
CDR3aa: CASSLDPPGLSTDTQYF; CDR3nt: TGTGCCAGCAGCTTAGATCCCCCCGGGCTCAGCACAGATACGCAGTATTTT; v_gene: TRBV11-3; j_gene: TRBJ2-3; abundance: .; d_gene: .
CDR3aa: CASSEGDSYNQPQHF; CDR3nt: TGTGCCAGCAGCGAGGGGGACAGCTATAATCAGCCCCAGCATTTT; v_gene: TRBV9; j_gene: TRBJ1-5; abundance: .; d_gene: TRBD1
CDR3aa: CASSMSLAGPVEQYF; CDR3nt: TGCGCCAGCAGCATGTCTCTAGCGGGGCCAGTCGAGCAGTACTTC; v_gene: TRBV5-1; j_gene: TRBJ2-7; abundance: .; d_gene: TRBD2
CDR3aa: CASSLTGGGESARGGYF; CDR3nt: TGTGCCAGCAGCTTGACCGGCGGGGGAGAATCCGCTCGAGGAGGATACTTC; v_gene: TRBV5-6; j_gene: TRBJ2-4; abundance: .; d_gene: TRBD2